The rows below give T cell receptor beta chains drawn from one sample of a study of post-analysis software for immune sequencing data. TCRdb fed the PCR reads into MiXCR, producing one record per CDR3 protein. The sample has under 650,000 distinct CDR3 sequences, roughly 46% seen once. The specimen was blood. The source is a girl aged 10 to 17 with multiple sclerosis. Both conserved end residues are trimmed from each CDR3. Fields, in order: V gene, J gene, CDR3 protein.

>TRBV10-3|TRBJ2-7
AISEPDRGTYEQY
>TRBV12-3/TRBV12-4|TRBJ2-1
ASRTSGSPHEQF
>TRBV15|TRBJ2-3
ATSGRLAGTDTQY
>TRBV6-2/TRBV6-3|TRBJ2-7
ASRERYEQY
>TRBV6-4|TRBJ2-3
ASSSSASGGDTDTQY
>TRBV9|TRBJ2-1
ASSVGRESIEQF
>TRBV29-1|TRBJ1-2
SVESRPGTGVSYGYT
>TRBV29-1|TRBJ2-2
SVLNDRAGELF
>TRBV6-5|TRBJ1-1
ASSYGVLNTEAF
>TRBV7-3|TRBJ2-4
ASSSSGGYIQY
>TRBV27|TRBJ2-7
ASRYGRTYEQY
>TRBV14|TRBJ2-5
ASSNHGLQETQY
>TRBV5-1|TRBJ1-2
ASSLSLTEYT
>TRBV25-1|TRBJ2-3
ASSPTGVITDTQY
>TRBV6-4|TRBJ1-2
ASRNSYRGVLGGYT
>TRBV29-1|TRBJ2-3
RAGTRSTDTQY
>TRBV20-1|TRBJ1-5
SAQTGGSNQPQH
>TRBV24-1|TRBJ2-2
ATSDLRRDTGELF
>TRBV12-3/TRBV12-4|TRBJ2-1
ASSTSPRGQF
>TRBV12-3/TRBV12-4|TRBJ2-7
ASSFVGGVRYEQY
>TRBV12-3/TRBV12-4|TRBJ2-3
ASSPVIDTQY
>TRBV6-1|TRBJ2-7
ASSEGTSVTYEQY
>TRBV20-1|TRBJ2-1
SAKRGAYNEQF
>TRBV5-1|TRBJ2-7
ASSLDATSYEQY
>TRBV11-2|TRBJ1-6
ASGPPLH
>TRBV4-1|TRBJ2-7
ASSQEESGSGRASEQY
>TRBV21-1|TRBJ1-2
ASSKLNNYGYT
>TRBV6-5|TRBJ1-2
ASSPGGIVNGYT
>TRBV20-1|TRBJ2-3
SARWLAGDTQY
>TRBV4-1|TRBJ2-7
ASSQGQQRYEQY
>TRBV11-2|TRBJ1-2
ASSLEPGAGSGYT
>TRBV6-5|TRBJ2-5
ASRYSRPAQKQY
>TRBV20-1|TRBJ2-3
SASGWSGTQY
>TRBV6-6|TRBJ2-3
ASSYPRETTDTQY